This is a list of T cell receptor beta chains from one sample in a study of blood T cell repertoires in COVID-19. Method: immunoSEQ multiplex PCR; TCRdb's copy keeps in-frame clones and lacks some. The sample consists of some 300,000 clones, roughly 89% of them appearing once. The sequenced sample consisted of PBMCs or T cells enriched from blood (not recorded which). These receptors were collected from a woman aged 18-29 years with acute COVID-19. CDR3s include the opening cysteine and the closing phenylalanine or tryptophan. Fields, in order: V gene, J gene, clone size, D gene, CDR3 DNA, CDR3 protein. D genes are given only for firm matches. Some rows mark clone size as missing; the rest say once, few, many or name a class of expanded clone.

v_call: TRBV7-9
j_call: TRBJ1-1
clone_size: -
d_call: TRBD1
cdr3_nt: TGTGCCAGCAGCCCCTTCGAAACAGGGGGGGCTTTCTTT
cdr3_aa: CASSPFETGGAFF

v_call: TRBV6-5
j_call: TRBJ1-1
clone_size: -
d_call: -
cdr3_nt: TGTGCCAGCGGCCTCGACCCAGGGACTGAAGCTTTCTTT
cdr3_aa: CASGLDPGTEAFF

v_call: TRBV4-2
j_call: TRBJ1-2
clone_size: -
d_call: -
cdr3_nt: TGTGCCAGCAGCCAAGAGCCCGACCGATCAGGGGGCTACACCTTC
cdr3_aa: CASSQEPDRSGGYTF

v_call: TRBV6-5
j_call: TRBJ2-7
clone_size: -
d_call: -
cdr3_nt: TGTGCCAGCAGTTACGGCCTACGCGGAGAGCAGTACTTC
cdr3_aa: CASSYGLRGEQYF

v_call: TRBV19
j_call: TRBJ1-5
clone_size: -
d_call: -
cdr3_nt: TGTGCCAGTAGTAGAGGAGGGAGCAATCAGCCCCAGCATTTT
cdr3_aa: CASSRGGSNQPQHF

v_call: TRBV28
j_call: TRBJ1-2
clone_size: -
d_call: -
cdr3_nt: TGTGCCAGCAGCTGGAGGCTGGAAGGCTACACCTTC
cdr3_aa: CASSWRLEGYTF

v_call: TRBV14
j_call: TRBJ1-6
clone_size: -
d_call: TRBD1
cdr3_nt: TGTGCCAGCAGTCGGGACAGGTGGAATAATTCACCCCTCCACTTT
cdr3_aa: CASSRDRWNNSPLHF

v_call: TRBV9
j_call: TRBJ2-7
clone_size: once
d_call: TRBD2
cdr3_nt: TGTGCCAGCAGCGTAGCTACTCAGGGAGGGTTCAACGAGCAGTACTTC
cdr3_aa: CASSVATQGGFNEQYF

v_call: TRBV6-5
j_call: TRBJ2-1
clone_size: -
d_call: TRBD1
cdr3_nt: TGTGCCAGCAGGAGACTTTTGGGACAGGGCAATGAGCAGTTCTTC
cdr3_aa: CASRRLLGQGNEQFF

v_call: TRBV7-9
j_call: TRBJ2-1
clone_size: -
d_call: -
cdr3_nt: TGTGCCAGCAGCTTAGGGGGCGGCGATGAGCAGTTCTTC
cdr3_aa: CASSLGGGDEQFF

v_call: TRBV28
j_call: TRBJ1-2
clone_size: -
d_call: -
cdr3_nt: TGTGCCAGCAGCCTCGCCAGGAACAACTATGGCTACACCTTC
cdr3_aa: CASSLARNNYGYTF

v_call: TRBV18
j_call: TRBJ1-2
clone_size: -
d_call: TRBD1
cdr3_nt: TGTGCCAGCTCACCGGGGACAGGGAATGGCTACACCTTC
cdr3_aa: CASSPGTGNGYTF

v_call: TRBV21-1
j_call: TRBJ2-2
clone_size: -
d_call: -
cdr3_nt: TGTGCCAGCAGCGACGGACTAGCGGGAGGGCCGCGCACCGGGGAGCTGTTTTTT
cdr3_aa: CASSDGLAGGPRTGELFF

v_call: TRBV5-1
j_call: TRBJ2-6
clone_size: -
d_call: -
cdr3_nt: TGCGCCAGCAGCGGTGGAGGCTCTGGGGCCAACGTCCTGACTTTC
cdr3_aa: CASSGGGSGANVLTF

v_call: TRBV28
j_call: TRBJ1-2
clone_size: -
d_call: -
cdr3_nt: TGTGCCAGCAGTTTAGGGGGGGCGTATGACTATGGCTACACCTTC
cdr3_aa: CASSLGGAYDYGYTF

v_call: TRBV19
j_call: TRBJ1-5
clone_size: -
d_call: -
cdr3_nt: TGTGCCAGTAGTATAGGCGGGACCCGAGGCAATCAGCCCCAGCATTTT
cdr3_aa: CASSIGGTRGNQPQHF

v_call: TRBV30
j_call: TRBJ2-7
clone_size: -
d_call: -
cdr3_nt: TGTGCCTGGAGTGCACAGGACTACGAGCAGTACTTC
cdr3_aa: CAWSAQDYEQYF

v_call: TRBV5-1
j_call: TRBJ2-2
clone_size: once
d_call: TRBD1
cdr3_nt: TGCGCCACGAGGGCCCCCGGGACAGCGAACACCGGGGAGCTGTTTTTT
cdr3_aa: CATRAPGTANTGELFF

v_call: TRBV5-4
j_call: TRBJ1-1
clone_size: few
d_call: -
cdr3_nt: TGTGCCAGCAGCTTGGGTGCGTGGACTGAAGCTTTCTTT
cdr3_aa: CASSLGAWTEAFF

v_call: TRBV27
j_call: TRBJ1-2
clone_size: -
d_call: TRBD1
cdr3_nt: TGTGCCAGCAGGACAGGGGGCAACTATGGCTACACCTTC
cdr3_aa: CASRTGGNYGYTF

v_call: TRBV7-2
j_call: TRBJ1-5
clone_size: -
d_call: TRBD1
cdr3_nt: TGTGCCAGCAGTCTGGGACAGGGTCTCAATCAGCCCCAGCATTTT
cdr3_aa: CASSLGQGLNQPQHF